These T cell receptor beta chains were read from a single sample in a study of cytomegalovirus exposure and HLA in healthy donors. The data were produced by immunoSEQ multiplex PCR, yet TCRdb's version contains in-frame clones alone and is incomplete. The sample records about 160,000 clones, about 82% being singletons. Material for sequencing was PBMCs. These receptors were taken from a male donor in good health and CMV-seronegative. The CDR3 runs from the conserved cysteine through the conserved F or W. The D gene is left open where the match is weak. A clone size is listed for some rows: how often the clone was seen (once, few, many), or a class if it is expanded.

CDR3 DNA: TGCAGCGTCGGACAGGGCTCCTACGAGCAGTACTTC
CDR3 protein: CSVGQGSYEQYF
J gene: TRBJ2-7
D gene: TRBD1
clone size: NA
V gene: TRBV29-1

CDR3 DNA: TGTGCCAGCTCACCAGAGGGAGCAGACACAGATACGCAGTATTTT
CDR3 protein: CASSPEGADTDTQYF
J gene: TRBJ2-3
D gene: NA
clone size: NA
V gene: TRBV18

CDR3 DNA: TGTGCCAGCAGGTCCGGACTTAATGAAAAACTGTTTTTT
CDR3 protein: CASRSGLNEKLFF
J gene: TRBJ1-4
D gene: NA
clone size: NA
V gene: TRBV6-5

CDR3 DNA: TGCGCCAGCAGTGGGATGAACAGGGTGGCCGGGGAGCTGTTTTTT
CDR3 protein: CASSGMNRVAGELFF
J gene: TRBJ2-2
D gene: NA
clone size: NA
V gene: TRBV10-1

CDR3 DNA: TGTGCCAGCAGCTTTTGGTTCGGGGTTGGGTTGGTGAACACTGAAGCTTTCTTT
CDR3 protein: CASSFWFGVGLVNTEAFF
J gene: TRBJ1-1
D gene: NA
clone size: NA
V gene: TRBV5-6

CDR3 DNA: TGTGCCAGCTTCGCAGGGATTCAGCCCCAGCATTTT
CDR3 protein: CASFAGIQPQHF
J gene: TRBJ1-5
D gene: NA
clone size: NA
V gene: TRBV28

CDR3 DNA: TGTGCCAGCAGTTACTCTAGCCAGGGCGGCAATCAGCCCCAGCATTTT
CDR3 protein: CASSYSSQGGNQPQHF
J gene: TRBJ1-5
D gene: NA
clone size: NA
V gene: TRBV6-6

CDR3 DNA: TGTCAGAGGGAAACCACTGAAGCTTTCTTT
CDR3 protein: CQRETTEAFF
J gene: TRBJ1-1
D gene: NA
clone size: NA
V gene: TRBV5-3

CDR3 DNA: TGTGCCAGCAGTGACAGGGGGCGGAACACTGAAGCTTTCTTT
CDR3 protein: CASSDRGRNTEAFF
J gene: TRBJ1-1
D gene: TRBD1
clone size: NA
V gene: TRBV6-1

CDR3 DNA: TGTGCCGACAGGGGGAATAGCCAAGAGACCCAGTACTTC
CDR3 protein: CADRGNSQETQYF
J gene: TRBJ2-5
D gene: TRBD1
clone size: NA
V gene: TRBV2

CDR3 DNA: TGTGCCAGCAGTTTGCTAGCGGGAGGAACGGCTGAGCAGTTCTTC
CDR3 protein: CASSLLAGGTAEQFF
J gene: TRBJ2-1
D gene: TRBD2
clone size: NA
V gene: TRBV6-4

CDR3 DNA: TGTGCCAGCAGCTTAAGCGGGAGCTACAATGAGCAGTTCTTC
CDR3 protein: CASSLSGSYNEQFF
J gene: TRBJ2-1
D gene: TRBD2
clone size: NA
V gene: TRBV7-3

CDR3 DNA: TGTGCCAGCTCCCAAGACAGGAGCTCTGGGGCCAACGTCCTGACTTTC
CDR3 protein: CASSQDRSSGANVLTF
J gene: TRBJ2-6
D gene: NA
clone size: once
V gene: TRBV18

CDR3 DNA: TGTGCCAGCAGCGTTATACCCCGGGACAGGGGGGAAGTCAGAGCTGTCGAGCAGTACTTC
CDR3 protein: CASSVIPRDRGEVRAVEQYF
J gene: TRBJ2-7
D gene: TRBD1
clone size: NA
V gene: TRBV7-8

CDR3 DNA: TGCGCCAGCAGTGGGTTAGCGGAAGAGACCCAGTACTTC
CDR3 protein: CASSGLAEETQYF
J gene: TRBJ2-5
D gene: NA
clone size: NA
V gene: TRBV10-2

CDR3 DNA: TGTGCCAGCAGTTTACTCCAGGGTGCCTACAATGAGCAGTTCTTC
CDR3 protein: CASSLLQGAYNEQFF
J gene: TRBJ2-1
D gene: NA
clone size: once
V gene: TRBV27

CDR3 DNA: TGTGCCAGCAGACCCCCGGGAGGAGGCTACGAGCAGTACTTC
CDR3 protein: CASRPPGGGYEQYF
J gene: TRBJ2-7
D gene: TRBD2
clone size: NA
V gene: TRBV6-6

CDR3 DNA: TGTGCTAGTGGTTTACAGGGGCCCACCGGGGAGCTGTTTTTT
CDR3 protein: CASGLQGPTGELFF
J gene: TRBJ2-2
D gene: TRBD1
clone size: NA
V gene: TRBV12-5

CDR3 DNA: TGTGCCAGCAGTTACGGTCCGATTACCTACGAGCAGTACTTC
CDR3 protein: CASSYGPITYEQYF
J gene: TRBJ2-7
D gene: NA
clone size: NA
V gene: TRBV6-5

CDR3 DNA: TGTGCCAACCGACTAGCGGGGGACTACAATGAGCAGTTCTTC
CDR3 protein: CANRLAGDYNEQFF
J gene: TRBJ2-1
D gene: TRBD2
clone size: NA
V gene: TRBV2

CDR3 DNA: TGTGCCAGCAGCCCAGCGGGACTCCAAGAGACCCAGTACTTC
CDR3 protein: CASSPAGLQETQYF
J gene: TRBJ2-5
D gene: TRBD2
clone size: NA
V gene: TRBV7-9

CDR3 DNA: TGCGCCAGCAGCCCGGAAACCCGACTAGCGGGTTTTTACGAGCAGTACTTC
CDR3 protein: CASSPETRLAGFYEQYF
J gene: TRBJ2-7
D gene: TRBD2
clone size: NA
V gene: TRBV5-1

CDR3 DNA: TGTGCCAGCAGGGCCGGGACAAACACTGAAGCTTTCTTT
CDR3 protein: CASRAGTNTEAFF
J gene: TRBJ1-1
D gene: NA
clone size: NA
V gene: TRBV28

CDR3 DNA: TGTGCCACCAGGACTAGCGGGAGCTCTGGGGCCAACGTCCTGACTTTC
CDR3 protein: CATRTSGSSGANVLTF
J gene: TRBJ2-6
D gene: TRBD2
clone size: few
V gene: TRBV28

CDR3 DNA: TGTGCCAGCAGCTCCAGGGACAGGGTTCAAGAGACCCAGTACTTC
CDR3 protein: CASSSRDRVQETQYF
J gene: TRBJ2-5
D gene: TRBD1
clone size: NA
V gene: TRBV7-2

CDR3 DNA: TGTGCCAGCAGTTACGGAGGCACAGATACGCAGTATTTT
CDR3 protein: CASSYGGTDTQYF
J gene: TRBJ2-3
D gene: NA
clone size: NA
V gene: TRBV28

CDR3 DNA: TGTGCCAGTAGTAAAGTCGCAGGAAGAACTGAAGCTTTCTTT
CDR3 protein: CASSKVAGRTEAFF
J gene: TRBJ1-1
D gene: NA
clone size: few
V gene: TRBV19

CDR3 DNA: TGCGCCAGCAGCCAAGAGGCTAGCGGGAGCAATGAGCAGTTCTTC
CDR3 protein: CASSQEASGSNEQFF
J gene: TRBJ2-1
D gene: TRBD2
clone size: few
V gene: TRBV4-3

CDR3 DNA: TGTGCCAGCAGTTCCTCTCTCTCCGGGAGGGCCCGTTACGAGCAGTACTTC
CDR3 protein: CASSSSLSGRARYEQYF
J gene: TRBJ2-7
D gene: TRBD2
clone size: NA
V gene: TRBV27

CDR3 DNA: TGCAGCGTTGAACCTAGCGGCTCCTACAATGAGCAGTTCTTC
CDR3 protein: CSVEPSGSYNEQFF
J gene: TRBJ2-1
D gene: TRBD2
clone size: NA
V gene: TRBV29-1

CDR3 DNA: TGTGCCAGCAGCCACTTGACAGGGTACAGCGAGCAGTACTTC
CDR3 protein: CASSHLTGYSEQYF
J gene: TRBJ2-7
D gene: TRBD1
clone size: NA
V gene: TRBV7-2

CDR3 DNA: TGTGCCAGCAGCTCCGGACTAGGCGCCATATCCTACGAGCAGTACTTC
CDR3 protein: CASSSGLGAISYEQYF
J gene: TRBJ2-7
D gene: TRBD2
clone size: NA
V gene: TRBV7-9

CDR3 DNA: TGTGCCAGCAGTTTACGAGGGAGTCCCTACAATGAGCAGTTCTTC
CDR3 protein: CASSLRGSPYNEQFF
J gene: TRBJ2-1
D gene: NA
clone size: NA
V gene: TRBV27

CDR3 DNA: TGTGCCAGCAGCTTAATTCCGGGGGAGACCCAGTACTTC
CDR3 protein: CASSLIPGETQYF
J gene: TRBJ2-5
D gene: NA
clone size: NA
V gene: TRBV7-2

CDR3 DNA: TGTGCCAGCAGTGGAAGACAGGGGGGGTACGAGCAGTACTTC
CDR3 protein: CASSGRQGGYEQYF
J gene: TRBJ2-7
D gene: TRBD1
clone size: NA
V gene: TRBV6-1

CDR3 DNA: TGTGCCATCAGTGAGTCTCAAGCGGGAGCCATAGGCCACAATGAGCAGTTCTTC
CDR3 protein: CAISESQAGAIGHNEQFF
J gene: TRBJ2-1
D gene: TRBD2
clone size: NA
V gene: TRBV10-3

CDR3 DNA: TGTGCCAGCAGTGATCGCGGACAGGGCGTGTATAATTCACCCCTCCACTTT
CDR3 protein: CASSDRGQGVYNSPLHF
J gene: TRBJ1-6
D gene: TRBD1
clone size: NA
V gene: TRBV25-1

CDR3 DNA: TGTGCCAGTAGTAGGGTAGCGGGAGGGAGCACAGATACGCAGTATTTT
CDR3 protein: CASSRVAGGSTDTQYF
J gene: TRBJ2-3
D gene: TRBD2
clone size: NA
V gene: TRBV19

CDR3 DNA: TGTGCCAGCAGCGTAGGACTTTCCACTGAAGCTTTCTTT
CDR3 protein: CASSVGLSTEAFF
J gene: TRBJ1-1
D gene: NA
clone size: NA
V gene: TRBV9

CDR3 DNA: TGTGCCAGCAGCCCGCTAGCGGCTAGCACAGATACGCAGTATTTT
CDR3 protein: CASSPLAASTDTQYF
J gene: TRBJ2-3
D gene: TRBD2
clone size: once
V gene: TRBV13

CDR3 DNA: TGTGCCAGCAGCGCGCCGGACAGGGGAGTCCGCGAGCAGTACTTC
CDR3 protein: CASSAPDRGVREQYF
J gene: TRBJ2-7
D gene: TRBD1
clone size: NA
V gene: TRBV9

CDR3 DNA: TGCAGCGTTGCCTTCTTAGGGACAGGGGGCACTGAAGCTTTCTTT
CDR3 protein: CSVAFLGTGGTEAFF
J gene: TRBJ1-1
D gene: TRBD1
clone size: once
V gene: TRBV29-1

CDR3 DNA: TGTGCCAGCAGCAACCCCGCCGGAGACGAGCAGTACTTC
CDR3 protein: CASSNPAGDEQYF
J gene: TRBJ2-7
D gene: NA
clone size: NA
V gene: TRBV5-4

CDR3 DNA: TGCGCCAGCAGCTTGGAAACCGGGACTAGCGGGAGGAGGGAGACCCAGTACTTC
CDR3 protein: CASSLETGTSGRRETQYF
J gene: TRBJ2-5
D gene: TRBD2
clone size: NA
V gene: TRBV5-1

CDR3 DNA: TGTGCCAGCAGCGTGGGGCGGTCTTCAGATACGCAGTATTTT
CDR3 protein: CASSVGRSSDTQYF
J gene: TRBJ2-3
D gene: NA
clone size: NA
V gene: TRBV9

CDR3 DNA: TGTGCCAGCCGGGGCTCCTACAATGAGCAGTTCTTC
CDR3 protein: CASRGSYNEQFF
J gene: TRBJ2-1
D gene: NA
clone size: NA
V gene: TRBV7-9

CDR3 DNA: TGCAGCGTTGAAAGGGGGCACTACTATGGCTACACCTTC
CDR3 protein: CSVERGHYYGYTF
J gene: TRBJ1-2
D gene: TRBD1
clone size: NA
V gene: TRBV29-1

CDR3 DNA: TGTGCCAGCAGAATAGCGGGAGGGGAGCCCCAGTACTTC
CDR3 protein: CASRIAGGEPQYF
J gene: TRBJ2-5
D gene: TRBD2
clone size: NA
V gene: TRBV25-1

CDR3 DNA: TGTGCCAGCAGCCTGAGACTAGGAGGATTCGGCGGGGAGCTGTTTTTT
CDR3 protein: CASSLRLGGFGGELFF
J gene: TRBJ2-2
D gene: NA
clone size: NA
V gene: TRBV5-6

CDR3 DNA: TGTGCCAGCAGCTTTTGGGGGCTAGCGGTAACCTACGAGCAGTACTTC
CDR3 protein: CASSFWGLAVTYEQYF
J gene: TRBJ2-7
D gene: NA
clone size: NA
V gene: TRBV5-6

CDR3 DNA: TGTGCCAGCAGACCCAAGGGACTAGCGGGGGGGCCCACAGATACGCAGTATTTT
CDR3 protein: CASRPKGLAGGPTDTQYF
J gene: TRBJ2-3
D gene: TRBD2
clone size: NA
V gene: TRBV25-1

CDR3 DNA: TGCGCCAGCAGCGGAAGACTAGCGAGCCAAGAGACCCAGTACTTC
CDR3 protein: CASSGRLASQETQYF
J gene: TRBJ2-5
D gene: TRBD2
clone size: NA
V gene: TRBV5-1

CDR3 DNA: TGTGCCAGCAGACATGACACAGGGCAGCAGTACTTC
CDR3 protein: CASRHDTGQQYF
J gene: TRBJ2-7
D gene: NA
clone size: NA
V gene: TRBV7-2